The 27 T cell receptor beta chains listed next were all sequenced from one sample in a study of T cell responses to AZD1222 COVID-19 vaccine. The assay was immunoSEQ multiplex PCR, and TCRdb's table has in-frame clones only and misses some. The table shows 100,000 to 150,000 clones, with 70% to 90% occurring only once. The starting material was peripheral blood, obtained on day 0 of AZD1222 vaccination. The receptor set was obtained from an adult in good health.

J is TRBJ2-3 and V is TRBV21-1; TRBD1, as called in the table, went unchecked against the DNA. TRBV21-1 is a recognized pseudogene. The CDR3 is 15 amino acids. The CDR3, as DNA: TGTGCCAGCACCGATTGGGGCCTCGACACAGATACGCAGTATTTT. Its protein product is CASTDWGLDTDTQYF.

The chain has TRBV13 and TRBJ2-7; 10 bases fit TRBD1. The J segment lost 2 bases and the V segment lost 8 bases, leaving 9 bases of the junction unmatched. The CDR3 extends over 15 amino acids. CDR1 PRHDT and CDR2 FYEKMQ come from the germline V gene (reference sequence). CDR3 nucleotides: TGTGCCAGCCGAAGAGGGACAGGGGCCGCCTACGAGCAGTACTTC. The encoded protein is CASRRGTGAAYEQYF. Variable domain in full (rest from reference TRBV13 and TRBJ2-7): AAGVIQSPRHLIKEKRETATLKCYPIPRHDTVYWYQQGPGQDPQFLISFYEKMQSDKGSIPDRFSAQQFSDYHSELNMSSLELGDSALYFCASRRGTGAAYEQYFGPGTRLTVT.

This rearrangement joins TRBV7-9 to TRBJ1-2; 7 nucleotides agree with TRBD1. V gave up 5 bases and J gave up 4 bases; unmatched junction bases: 7. CDR1 and CDR2 from the germline V gene are SEHNR and FQNEAQ (reference sequence). The CDR3 contains 14 residues. In DNA form, the CDR3 reads TGTGCCAGCAGCCCCGGACAGGTCTCCTATGGCTACACCTTC. This translates into CASSPGQVSYGYTF.

The chain uses TRBV7-3 and TRBJ1-3, with D tentatively TRBD1 (6 bases). Trimming removed 5 bases from V and 0 bases from J, with 11 bases in between. This CDR3 comprises 15 residues. CDR1 is SGHTA and CDR2 is FQGTGA in the germline V gene. The chain's CDR3 is CASSRGGSSGNTIYF. The CDR3 bases are TGTGCCAGCAGCCGAGGGGGGAGCTCTGGAAACACCATATATTTT.

The sample holds a few counts of this clone. The V gene is TRBV5-1, the J gene TRBJ1-1; TRBD1 matches at 9 bases. V lost 4 bases, J lost 0 bases, and 4 bases stayed unmatched. The CDR3 is made up of 15 amino acids. Germline V gene data show CDR1 as SGHRS and CDR2 as YFSETQ. CDR3 residues: CASSKGQGLNTEAFF. In nucleotides, the CDR3 is TGCGCCAGCAGCAAGGGACAGGGATTGAACACTGAAGCTTTCTTT.

J is TRBJ1-2 and V is TRBV7-9, with D perhaps matching TRBD1 (5 bases). V was trimmed by 5 bases and J by 3 bases, leaving 10 bases between them. Germline CDR1 is SEHNR and CDR2 is FQNEAQ (reference sequence). This CDR3 has 13 amino acids. The CDR3 DNA reads TGTGCCAGCAGCCGTGACAGCCACTATGGCTACACCTTC. Translation: CASSRDSHYGYTF.

This rearrangement joins TRBV10-3 to TRBJ1-5; D unresolved. Germline CDR1 is ENHRY and CDR2 is SYGVKD. The CDR3 spans 14 residues. V dropped 6 bases and J dropped 4 bases, with 13 bases sitting between them. The CDR3 DNA sequence: TGTGCCATCAGGGGAGGAGACGCGAATCAGCCCCAGCATTTT. It encodes CAIRGGDANQPQHF.

The chain uses TRBV24-1 and TRBJ2-1; TRBD1 aligns across 9 bases. Trimming at V came to 9 bases and at J to 2 bases, leaving 7 bases not matched to a gene. Germline CDR1 is KGHDR and CDR2 is SFDVKD. The CDR3 runs to 15 residues. The CDR3 reads CATPPRDRAYNEQFF. CDR3 nucleotides: TGTGCCACCCCCCCCCGGGACAGGGCCTACAATGAGCAGTTCTTC.

V usage is TRBV4-1 and J usage is TRBJ2-2; 10 positions agree with TRBD2. The V and J ends lost 1 base and 5 bases, in that order; junction bases with no gene match: 7. The germline CDR1 and CDR2 sequences are MGHRA and YSYEKL. The CDR3 totals 17 residues. The CDR3 region is CASSQVDMGLATGELFF. The CDR3 nucleotides are TGCGCCAGCAGCCAAGTCGATATGGGACTAGCGACCGGGGAGCTGTTTTTT.

This clone was seen a handful of times. The chain recombines TRBV5-6 with TRBJ2-2; TRBD1 matches at 7 bases. The CDR3 consists of 17 residues. In germline, CDR1 is SGHDT, CDR2 YYEEEE. V was pared by 2 bases and J by 4 bases, with 11 bases of the junction left unmatched. CDR3 bases: TGTGCCAGCAGCTTATATGGGTGGGACAGTTCCACCGGGGAGCTGTTTTTT. The encoded protein is CASSLYGWDSSTGELFF.

The chain recombines TRBV7-9 with TRBJ2-3; 11 bases agree with TRBD2. Germline V lookup: CDR1 SEHNR, CDR2 FQNEAQ (reference sequence). The CDR3 has 15 residues. Trimming removed 4 bases from V and 4 bases from J; junction bases left unmatched: 4. Here the CDR3 DNA reads TGTGCCAGCAGCTCCCCTAGCGGGGGGCCAGATACGCAGTATTTT. Translating it yields CASSSPSGGPDTQYF.

This clone was seen just once. The chain employs TRBV6-5 and TRBJ1-3, with D possibly being TRBD1 (5 bases). Germline CDR1 reads MNHEY; CDR2 reads SVGAGI. V was pared by 0 bases and J by 2 bases, with 11 bases between. CDR3 length: 16 residues. The CDR3 DNA follows: TGTGCCAGCAGTTACTCGAACTGGGGGACTGGAAACACCATATATTTT. It specifies CASSYSNWGTGNTIYF.

The chain links TRBV3-1 (or the pseudogene TRBV3-2) to TRBJ2-5, with D perhaps matching TRBD2 (6 bases). Trimming stripped 5 bases from V and 3 bases from J, with 10 bases between. The CDR3 runs to 13 residues. Germline V CDR1 and CDR2: LGHDT, YNNKEL (reference sequence). The CDR3 loop is CASSSGLKETQYF. The CDR3 coding sequence is TGTGCCAGCAGCTCGGGACTTAAAGAGACCCAGTACTTC.

The chain employs TRBV7-2 and TRBJ1-1, with a possible D match to TRBD1 (5 bases). CDR1 is SGHTA and CDR2 is FQGNSA in the germline V gene. The V end lost 5 bases, the J end lost 0 bases, and 10 bases lay between the germline ends. The CDR3 loop spans 14 amino acids. Written as DNA, the CDR3 is TGTGCCAGCAGCCCGGGACTCATGAACACTGAAGCTTTCTTT. Translated, it gives CASSPGLMNTEAFF.

The genes are TRBV6-2 or TRBV6-3 and TRBJ1-1, with a weak D call TRBD1 (6 bases). Germline V lookup: CDR1 MNHEY, CDR2 SVGEGT. The ends were cut back, 0 bases at V and 5 bases at J, with 10 bases in the middle. The CDR3 contains 14 residues. The CDR3 here is CASSYSRGMTEAFF. Here the CDR3 DNA reads TGTGCCAGCAGTTACTCTAGGGGGATGACTGAAGCTTTCTTT.

This chain uses TRBV2 with TRBJ2-1; 13 bases map to TRBD2. CDR1 and CDR2 from the germline V gene are SNHLY and FYNNEI. V lost 10 bases, J lost 9 bases, and 12 bases stayed unmatched. CDR3 length: 15 amino acids. The CDR3 DNA reads TGTGCCACACACTCTACTAGCGGGGGGGCCGGTGAGCAGTTCTTC. It yields the protein CATHSTSGGAGEQFF.

The V gene is TRBV6-5, the J gene TRBJ1-1, with D hard to call. V was pared by 4 bases and J by 1 base, with 1 base between. The CDR3 is 11 residues long. CDR1 is MNHEY and CDR2 is SVGAGI in the germline V gene. The DNA for the CDR3 is TGTGCCAGCAGTTCGAACACTGAAGCTTTCTTT. Its translation: CASSSNTEAFF.

This chain links TRBV7-2 with TRBJ2-1; possible D gene TRBD2, 6 bases. CDR3 length: 16 residues. The germline CDR1 and CDR2 sequences are SGHTA and FQGNSA. V was cut by 1 base and J by 9 bases, with 19 bases left in between. The DNA for the CDR3 is TGTGCCAGCAGCTTAGGCGGGTCAGGAGGGTTAACTGAGCAGTTCTTC. Translation: CASSLGGSGGLTEQFF. Full variable domain (rest looked up from reference TRBV7-2 and TRBJ2-1): GAGVSQSPSNKVTEKGKDVELRCDPISGHTALYWYRQSLGQGLEFLIYFQGNSAPDKSGLPSDRFSAERTGGSVSTLTIQRTQQEDSAVYLCASSLGGSGGLTEQFFGPGTRLTVL.

This rearrangement joins TRBV12-1 to TRBJ1-5. TRBV12-1 is tagged as a pseudogene. The CDR3 runs to 15 residues. The DNA for the CDR3 is TGTGCCAGCAGCTACGAGCTATTTTTGGGGCAGCCCCAGCATTTT. Translated, it gives CASSYELFLGQPQHF.

The chain joins TRBV7-2 to TRBJ2-7; D remains unclear. V was shortened by 1 base and J by 0 bases, with 7 bases between the two germline ends. The germline V gene encodes CDR1 SGHTA and CDR2 FQGNSA. The CDR3 has 14 amino acids. Here the CDR3 DNA reads TGTGCCAGCAGCTTAGGCCCCAGCTCCTACGAGCAGTACTTC. This gives the protein CASSLGPSSYEQYF.

The genes are TRBV7-2 and TRBJ2-4; D could derive from TRBD1 or TRBD2 (6 bases each). CDR3 length equals 16 residues. Germline-derived CDR1 and CDR2 are SGHTA and FQGNSA. V lost 2 bases and J lost 2, with 13 bases in between. In nucleotides, the CDR3 is TGTGCCAGCAGCTTAAGGAGGGACAACTCCAAAAACATTCAGTACTTC. It is translated as CASSLRRDNSKNIQYF.

The rearrangement joins TRBV5-1 to TRBJ2-7; D is ambiguous. The CDR3 consists of 15 residues. CDR1 SGHRS and CDR2 YFSETQ come from the germline V gene. Trimming cost V 0 bases and J 0 bases, with 10 bases left between them. The DNA for the CDR3 is TGCGCCAGCAGCTTGGCGCATGCTAGCTCCTACGAGCAGTACTTC. It encodes CASSLAHASSYEQYF.

The rearrangement uses TRBV18 and TRBJ2-2, with D possibly being TRBD2 (5 bases). This CDR3 is built from 17 residues. V gave up 0 bases and J gave up 0 bases, with 11 bases separating them. Germline V gene data show CDR1 as KGHSH and CDR2 as LQKENI. The CDR3 loop reads CASSPPGRGTNTGELFF. The CDR3 coding sequence is TGTGCCAGCTCACCACCTGGGAGAGGAACGAACACCGGGGAGCTGTTTTTT.

This clone has a single count. This chain connects TRBV5-5 to TRBJ1-2; the match to TRBD1 covers 9 bases. CDR3 length: 14 residues. Germline lookup yields CDR1 SGHKS and CDR2 YYEKEE (reference sequence). Trimming removed 0 bases from V and 8 bases from J; junction bases left unmatched: 5. The CDR3 DNA is TGTGCCAGCAGCTTGGAGGGACAGGGAAGGGGCTACACCTTC. Its translation: CASSLEGQGRGYTF.

The chain uses TRBV10-3 and TRBJ1-1; 8 bases agree with TRBD1. V gave up 4 bases and J gave up 5 bases; unmatched junction bases: 12. The V gene's germline CDR1 is ENHRY and CDR2 SYGVKD. There are 16 residues in the CDR3. In DNA, the CDR3 is TGTGCCATCAGTGCGAGAGGACAGGGCGGGAAGACTGAAGCTTTCTTT. Residues: CAISARGQGGKTEAFF.

The chain couples TRBV7-9 to TRBJ1-5, with D unclear. V lost 5 bases and J lost 3, with 8 bases in between. In germline, CDR1 is SEHNR, CDR2 FQNEAQ (reference sequence). The CDR3 has 13 residues. This chain's CDR3 is CASSDGDNQPQHF. CDR3 in DNA: TGTGCCAGCAGCGACGGTGACAATCAGCCCCAGCATTTT.

The chain joins TRBV29-1 to TRBJ1-2; D is perhaps TRBD1 (5 bases). CDR3 length: 14 residues. V was clipped by 3 bases and J by 0 bases, with 11 bases between them. From germline, CDR1 is SQVTM and CDR2 ANQGSEA. The CDR3 DNA reads TGCAGCGTTGAGGGGGGTGAGGCTAACTATGGCTACACCTTC. This translates into CSVEGGEANYGYTF.